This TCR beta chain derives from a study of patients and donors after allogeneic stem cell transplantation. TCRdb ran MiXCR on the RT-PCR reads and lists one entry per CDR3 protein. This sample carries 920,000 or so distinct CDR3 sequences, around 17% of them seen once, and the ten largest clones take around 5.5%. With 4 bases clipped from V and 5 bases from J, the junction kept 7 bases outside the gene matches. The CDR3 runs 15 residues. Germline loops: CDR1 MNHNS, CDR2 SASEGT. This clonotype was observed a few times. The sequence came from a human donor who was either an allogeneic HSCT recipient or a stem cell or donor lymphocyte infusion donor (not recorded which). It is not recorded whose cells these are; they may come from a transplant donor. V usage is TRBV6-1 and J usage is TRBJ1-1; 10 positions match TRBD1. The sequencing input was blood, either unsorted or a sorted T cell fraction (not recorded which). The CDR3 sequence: CASSAGQGRRTEAFF. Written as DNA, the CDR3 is TGTGCCAGCAGTGCGGGACAGGGGAGAAGAACTGAAGCTTTCTTT.